The 12 T cell receptor beta chains below were found in one sample sequenced in a study of blood T cell repertoires in COVID-19. Produced via immunoSEQ multiplex PCR; TCRdb's table is partial and in-frame only. This table holds some 220,000 clones, over 75% found once. The sequenced sample was peripheral blood. The receptor set was obtained from a woman aged 70 to 79 with COVID-19, enrolled during active disease.

The sample holds one count of this clone. The J gene is TRBJ2-5, the V gene TRBV19, with 12 bases that match TRBD1. The CDR3 consists of 16 residues. The germline CDR1 and CDR2 sequences are LNHDA and SQIVND (reference sequence). V was clipped by 4 bases and J by 6 bases; unmatched bases: 9. The CDR3 sequence: CASSNPGTGGGKTQYF. CDR3 nucleotides: TGTGCCAGTAGTAATCCCGGGACAGGGGGCGGTAAGACCCAGTACTTC.

This chain joins TRBV6-4 and TRBJ1-1, with D uncertain. Trimming took 5 bases from V and 1 from J, leaving 8 bases between them. The CDR3 totals 13 residues. Germline assignment: CDR1 MRHNA and CDR2 SNTAGT. CDR3 coding DNA: TGTGCCAGCAGTAACGGTTGGAACACTGAAGCTTTCTTT. This gives the protein CASSNGWNTEAFF.

The chain carries TRBV18 and TRBJ1-3, with D unclear. The CDR3 covers 13 residues. Trimming took off 6 bases at V and 0 bases at J, with 6 bases between the two ends. From germline, CDR1 is KGHSH and CDR2 LQKENI. The CDR3 protein is CASSPSSGNTIYF. CDR3 nucleotides: TGTGCCAGCTCCCCGAGCTCTGGAAACACCATATATTTT.

The V gene is TRBV4-2, the J gene TRBJ2-3; 11 bases line up with TRBD2. The germline CDR1 and CDR2 sequences are LGHNA and YNFKEQ. The CDR3 covers 17 residues. V was pared by 2 bases and J by 11 bases, with 15 bases of the junction left unmatched. The CDR3 is CASSQSWDSGRALGQYF. The DNA for the CDR3 is TGTGCCAGCAGCCAATCCTGGGATAGCGGGAGGGCCCTAGGGCAGTATTTT.

The chain joins TRBV6-6 to TRBJ2-3, with D tentatively TRBD1 (5 bases). With 4 bases removed from V and 0 bases from J, the gap between germline ends came to 11 bases. The CDR3 is 15 amino acids. Germline V gene sequence: CDR1 MNHNY, CDR2 SVGAGI (reference sequence). The CDR3 is CASSSIGASTDTQYF. The DNA of the CDR3 is TGTGCCAGCAGTTCCATTGGGGCTAGCACAGATACGCAGTATTTT.

The chain combines TRBV25-1 with TRBJ1-6; TRBD1 aligns across 9 bases. With V trimmed by 4 bases and J by 10 bases, 8 bases remained unmatched. The CDR3 has 15 residues. The germline V gene encodes CDR1 MGHDK and CDR2 SYGVNS. CDR3 sequence: CASSGPGQGLSPLHF. Here the CDR3 DNA reads TGTGCCAGCAGTGGTCCGGGACAGGGCTTGTCACCCCTCCACTTT.

The V call is TRBV7-6, the J call TRBJ2-3; 10 nucleotides align to TRBD1. The CDR3 covers 15 residues. V was clipped by 5 bases and J by 2 bases; unmatched bases: 4. Per germline, CDR1 SGHVS and CDR2 FNYEAQ. The chain's CDR3 is CASSQTGGVTDTQYF. CDR3 nucleotides: TGTGCCAGCAGCCAGACAGGGGGCGTCACAGATACGCAGTATTTT.

A single count supports this clone. The chain is built from TRBV7-3 and TRBJ2-1; D unresolved. This CDR3 spans 14 amino acids. Germline CDR1 and CDR2: SGHTA and FQGTGA. The V gene lost 4 bases and the J gene lost 3 bases, with 10 bases spanning the gap. The CDR3 nucleotides read TGTGCCAGCAGCTCCGAGGCTAGCTACAATGAGCAGTTCTTC. It codes for CASSSEASYNEQFF.

This rearrangement joins TRBV5-1 to TRBJ2-1; TRBD1 matches at 8 bases. The CDR3 length is 15 residues. V lost 0 bases, J lost 4 bases, and 3 bases stayed unmatched. Germline V gives CDR1 SGHRS, CDR2 YFSETQ. The CDR3 sequence: CASSLGRGQYNEQFF. The CDR3 DNA sequence: TGCGCCAGCAGCTTGGGCAGGGGGCAGTACAATGAGCAGTTCTTC.

The chain carries TRBV13 and TRBJ1-6; 8 nucleotides align to TRBD1. The CDR3 has 15 residues. The V gene end was trimmed by 5 bases and the J gene end by 9 bases; junction bases not matched to a gene: 9. Germline lookup yields CDR1 PRHDT and CDR2 FYEKMQ (reference sequence). CDR3: CASSVLQGDGSPLHF. The CDR3 nucleotides read TGTGCCAGCAGCGTATTACAGGGGGACGGTTCACCCCTCCACTTT.

The count of this clone is one. J is TRBJ2-1 and V is TRBV7-9; tentative D call: TRBD2 (6 bases). V dropped 5 bases and J dropped 7 bases, with 18 bases sitting between them. The CDR3 covers 15 residues. CDR1 and CDR2 from the germline V gene are SEHNR and FQNEAQ (reference sequence). The CDR3: CASSPLSGLKNEQFF. CDR3 DNA: TGTGCCAGCAGCCCCCTTTCGGGACTCAAGAATGAGCAGTTCTTC.

The table lists this clone with a count of one. CDR3 loop: CASSIAKTGGSGQPQHF. CDR3 in DNA: TGTGCCAGTAGTATAGCCAAGACAGGGGGCAGTGGGCAGCCCCAGCATTTT. The rearrangement links TRBV19 to TRBJ1-5, with 10 bases lining up with TRBD1. V was clipped by 1 base and J by 7 bases; unmatched bases: 10. The CDR3 runs 17 residues. Germline-derived CDR1 and CDR2 are LNHDA and SQIVND (reference sequence).